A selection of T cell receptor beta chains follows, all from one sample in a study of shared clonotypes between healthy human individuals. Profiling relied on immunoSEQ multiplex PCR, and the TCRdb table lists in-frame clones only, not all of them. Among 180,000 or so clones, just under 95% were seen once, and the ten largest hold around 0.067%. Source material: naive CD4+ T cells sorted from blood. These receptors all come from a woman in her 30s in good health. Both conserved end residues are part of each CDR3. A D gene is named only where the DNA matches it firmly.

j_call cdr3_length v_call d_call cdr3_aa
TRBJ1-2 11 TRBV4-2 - CASSQAGGYTF
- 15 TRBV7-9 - CASSLGPGDTYEQYF
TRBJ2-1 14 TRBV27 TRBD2 CASSTIAGRNQQFF
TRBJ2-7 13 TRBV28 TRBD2 CASRPQGGNEQYF
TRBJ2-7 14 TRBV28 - CASRWTGRGYEQYF
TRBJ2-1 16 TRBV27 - CASSFGTPSSYNEQFF
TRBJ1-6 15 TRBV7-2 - CASSLRPGDNSPLHF
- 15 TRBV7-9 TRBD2 CASSSQLAGGYEQYF
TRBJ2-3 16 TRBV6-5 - CASSYSRPHGTDTQYF
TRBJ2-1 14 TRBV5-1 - CASSLGTSYNEQFF
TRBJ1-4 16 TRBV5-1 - CASSLVVGRENEKLFF
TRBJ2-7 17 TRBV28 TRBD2 CASNPPGLAGSSYEQYF
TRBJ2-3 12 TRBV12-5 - CASGSPGDTQYF
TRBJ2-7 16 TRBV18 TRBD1 CASSHTPGQGTYEQYF
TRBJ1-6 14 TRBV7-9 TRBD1 CASSLRQGNSPLHF
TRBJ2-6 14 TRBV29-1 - CSVDPNSGANVLTF
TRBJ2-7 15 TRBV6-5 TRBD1 CASSYSVSDRDEQYF
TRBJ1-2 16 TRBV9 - CASSVVAGAANYGYTF
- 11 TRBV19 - CASSKDYEQYF
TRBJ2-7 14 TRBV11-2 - CASSPQTETYEQYF
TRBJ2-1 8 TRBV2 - CASSLRFF
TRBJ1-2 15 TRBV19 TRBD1 CASSTPGQRESVYTF
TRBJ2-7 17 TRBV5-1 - CASSRPANAGLSYEQYF
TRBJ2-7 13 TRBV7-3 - CASSSYVLGEQYF
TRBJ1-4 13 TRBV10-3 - CAIRSDRNEKLFF
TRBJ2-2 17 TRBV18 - CASSPPGTPANTGELFF
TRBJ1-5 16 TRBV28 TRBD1 CASSFRDRGSNQPQHF
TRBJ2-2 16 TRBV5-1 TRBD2 CASSWREGPGTGELFF
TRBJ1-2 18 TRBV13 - CASRALSLSYRAENCYTF
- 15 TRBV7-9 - CASSLVYGEGYEQYF
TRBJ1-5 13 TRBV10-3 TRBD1 CAISVDRDQPQHF
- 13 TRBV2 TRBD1 CASSTGQSYEQYF
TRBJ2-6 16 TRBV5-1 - CASSLVGGTGANVLTF
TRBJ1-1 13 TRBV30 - CAWIGRANTEAFF
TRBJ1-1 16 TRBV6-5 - CASSYSTFPTNTEAFF
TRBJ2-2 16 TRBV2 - CASSVNGLLNTGELFF
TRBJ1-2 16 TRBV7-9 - CASSGARWGEGYGYTF
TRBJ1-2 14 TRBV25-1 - CASSEQGRLLGYTF
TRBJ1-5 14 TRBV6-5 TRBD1 CASSSSRGNQPQHF
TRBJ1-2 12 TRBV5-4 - CASSLGPDGYTF
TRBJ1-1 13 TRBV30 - CAWRHPGNTEAFF
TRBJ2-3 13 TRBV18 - CASSPGGAGTQYF
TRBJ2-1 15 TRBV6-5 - CASSYSPSSYNEQFF
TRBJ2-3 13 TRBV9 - CASSVGFADTQYF
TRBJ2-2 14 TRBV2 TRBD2 CASRELATTGELFF
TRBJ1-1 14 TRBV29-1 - CSVDSRLILSEAFF
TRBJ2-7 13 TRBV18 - CASSSRESNEQYF
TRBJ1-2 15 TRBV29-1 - CSVEDNQRGVNGYTF
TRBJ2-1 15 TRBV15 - CATSTHRGSGTVGFF
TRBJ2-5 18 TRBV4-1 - CASRPTGLKKLGQETQYF
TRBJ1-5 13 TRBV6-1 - CASTLQGDQPQHF
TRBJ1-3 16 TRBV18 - CASSPGAFQGENTIYF
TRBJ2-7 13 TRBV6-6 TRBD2 CASRQAGAYEQYF
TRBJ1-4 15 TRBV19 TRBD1 CASSISGTGNEKLFF
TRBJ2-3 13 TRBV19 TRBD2 CATSAGDTDTQYF
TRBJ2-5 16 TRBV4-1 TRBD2 CASSQGPLGREETQYF
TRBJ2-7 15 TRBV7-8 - CASSHSAKRPYEQYF
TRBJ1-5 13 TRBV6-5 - CASRHDGDQPQHF
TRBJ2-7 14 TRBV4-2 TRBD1 CASSPRQGTYEQYF